A single sample is the source of the 7 T cell receptor beta chains below, sequenced in a study of glioma-infiltrating T cells after dendritic cell vaccination. The data were produced by immunoSEQ multiplex PCR, yet TCRdb's version contains in-frame clones alone and is incomplete. The sample records 65,000 to 80,000 clones, around 87% being singletons. Time point: after dendritic cell vaccination, including at tumor progression/relapse. Material: blood, obtained after dendritic cell vaccination. These receptors were taken from a human donor with glioblastoma.

In its sample, this clone was seen a few times. The chain has TRBV4-3 and TRBJ2-7; 12 bases line up with TRBD2. V lost 4 bases to trimming and J lost 3 bases; unmatched junction nucleotides: 4. Germline V gene sequence: CDR1 LGHNA, CDR2 YSLEER. This CDR3 has 15 residues. The CDR3 reads CASSLRLAGVYEQYF. The CDR3 DNA reads as TGCGCCAGCAGCCTTCGACTAGCGGGAGTCTACGAGCAGTACTTC.

The chain recombines TRBV11-2 with TRBJ2-1; D might be TRBD2 (5 bases). The CDR3 runs to 13 residues. CDR1 is SGHAT and CDR2 is FQNNGV in the germline V gene. V was shortened by 0 bases and J by 7 bases, with 7 bases between the two germline ends. Here the CDR3 DNA reads TGTGCCAGCAGCTTAGAGCGGGCTAATGAGCAGTTCTTC. This codes for CASSLERANEQFF.

This sequence joins TRBV28 and TRBJ2-1; 7 nucleotides agree with TRBD2. CDR1 and CDR2 from the germline V gene are MDHEN and SYDVKM. V lost 5 bases, J lost 14 bases, and 15 bases stayed unmatched. CDR3 size: 14 residues. CDR3 loop: CASSPPGTTWRKFF. The CDR3 DNA reads as TGTGCCAGCAGTCCTCCCGGGACTACTTGGCGGAAGTTCTTC.

This clone has more than one count but fewer than ten. This chain joins TRBV21-1 and TRBJ2-7; the table's D call, TRBD2, was not checked against the DNA. TRBV21-1 is marked as a pseudogene. This CDR3 has 15 amino acids. The chain's CDR3 is CASSPRAGEAYEQYF. DNA of the CDR3: TGTGCCAGCAGCCCTCGAGCGGGAGAAGCCTACGAGCAGTACTTC.

The chain recombines TRBV10-3 with TRBJ2-3; D is perhaps TRBD1 (5 bases). CDR1 and CDR2 (germline): ENHRY, SYGVKD. The CDR3 loop spans 16 amino acids. V lost 1 base, J lost 4 bases, and 15 bases lay in between. The CDR3 sequence: CAISELGAPKSDTQYF. The CDR3 DNA is TGTGCCATCAGTGAGTTAGGGGCGCCCAAGTCAGATACGCAGTATTTT.

The chain couples TRBV28 to TRBJ1-5; D is possibly TRBD1 (6 bases). V dropped 6 bases and J dropped 1 base, with 16 bases sitting between them. This CDR3 comprises 16 residues. Germline CDR1 MDHEN, CDR2 SYDVKM. Written as DNA, the CDR3 is TGTGCCAGCAGACCCCCTGGGCAGGGGAGCAATCAGCCCCAGCATTTT. It codes for CASRPPGQGSNQPQHF.

The chain is built from TRBV2 and TRBJ2-1; D might be TRBD2 (6 bases). The CDR3 length is 12 residues. Trimming cost V 4 bases and J 9 bases, with 10 bases left between them. Germline V gene lookup returns CDR1 SNHLY and CDR2 FYNNEI. The CDR3 coding sequence is TGTGCCAGCAGTGGACGGCGGGGTGAGCAGTTCTTC. It translates to CASSGRRGEQFF.